This passage covers 24 T cell receptor beta chains from one sample sequenced in a study of identical twins. In TCRdb, the 5' RACE reads were re-called with MiXCR into one record per CDR3 protein. The table lists 570,000 or so distinct CDR3 sequences, roughly 9.5% of them singletons. The sample was also linked to a second study, of yellow fever vaccine responses in identical twins.

The sequencing input was PBMCs. All receptors derive from a woman aged 18-29 years in good health.

V gene TRBV27 combines with J gene TRBJ2-7; 9 nucleotides match TRBD2. The germline gives CDR1 MNHEY, CDR2 SMNVEV (reference sequence). This CDR3 region has 15 residues. J was trimmed by 0 bases and V by 4 bases; bases with no gene match: 4. The CDR3 spells CASSSRGGVSYEQYF. The CDR3 DNA reads TGTGCCAGCAGTTCGCGGGGGGGAGTCTCCTACGAGCAGTACTTC.

The V gene is TRBV3-1, the J gene TRBJ2-5; TRBD2 agrees at 9 bases. J lost 1 base, V lost 4 bases, and 7 bases had no gene match. This CDR3 is 16 amino acids long. Germline assignment: CDR1 LGHDT and CDR2 YNNKEL (reference sequence). The CDR3 DNA follows: TGTGCCAGCAGCCCCGCTAGCGGGAAACTCCAAGAGACCCAGTACTTC. Its translation is CASSPASGKLQETQYF.

This chain connects TRBV7-2 to TRBJ2-7, with 11 bases fitting TRBD2. With 1 base clipped from V and 2 bases from J, the junction kept 7 bases outside the gene matches. In germline, CDR1 is SGHTA, CDR2 FQGNSA. The CDR3 sequence is 17 residues long. CDR3 in amino acids: CASSLVRSSGGTYEQYF. The CDR3 DNA reads as TGTGCCAGCAGCTTAGTTAGGTCTAGCGGGGGGACCTACGAGCAGTACTTC.

This clonotype was found many times. The chain recombines TRBV7-8 with TRBJ2-3; 8 bases are a match to TRBD2. The CDR3 loop spans 17 amino acids. The J segment lost 4 bases and the V segment lost 5 bases, leaving 14 bases of the junction unmatched. CDR1 SGHVS and CDR2 FQNEAQ come from the germline V gene. CDR3 residues: CASSEKGLAEWADTQYF. In nucleotides, the CDR3 is TGTGCCAGCAGCGAAAAAGGACTAGCCGAGTGGGCAGATACGCAGTATTTT.

This clonotype was seen at least ten times. The chain is built from TRBV12-3 or TRBV12-4 and TRBJ1-1, with 7 bases identical to TRBD1. V shed 4 bases, J shed 6 bases, and the junction held 8 bases outside the gene matches. CDR3 length: 14 amino acids. The CDR3 DNA reads as TGTGCCAGCAGTTCAGGACAGGCGGGGGCTGAAGCTTTCTTT. Amino acid sequence: CASSSGQAGAEAFF.

This clonotype was counted only a few times. The rearrangement uses TRBV7-9 and TRBJ2-1; 10 nucleotides line up with TRBD1. Germline V gene lookup returns CDR1 SEHNR and CDR2 FQNEAQ (reference sequence). Germline trimming cut 7 bases from V and 4 bases from J; bases unmatched to any gene: 7. This CDR3 has 15 amino acids. The CDR3 sequence is CASNNRDRGYNEQFF. The CDR3 DNA follows: TGTGCCAGCAACAACCGGGACAGGGGATACAATGAGCAGTTCTTC.

The table lists this clonotype with many counts. The V call is TRBV12-3 or TRBV12-4, the J call TRBJ2-2, with D perhaps matching TRBD1 (6 bases). The CDR3 is 15 amino acids. The V end lost 7 bases, the J end lost 0 bases, and 12 bases lay between the germline ends. The CDR3 reads CASKTGTPNTGELFF. The CDR3 DNA sequence: TGTGCCAGCAAAACCGGGACACCGAACACCGGGGAGCTGTTTTTT.

The rearrangement joins TRBV20-1 to TRBJ2-7, with 7 bases matching TRBD1. Germline assignment: CDR1 DFQATT and CDR2 SNEGSKA (reference sequence). V was clipped by 6 bases and J by 6 bases; unmatched bases: 8. CDR3 length equals 12 residues. The DNA for the CDR3 is TGCAGTGCCTGGACAGGCAAACTCGAGCAGTACTTC. This gives the protein CSAWTGKLEQYF.

A few counts support this clonotype. The rearrangement joins TRBV3-1 to TRBJ2-1; the D gene is possibly TRBD1 (6 bases). The CDR3 is 16 residues long. Trimming cost V 1 base and J 8 bases, with 18 bases left between them. Germline V CDR1 and CDR2: LGHDT, YNNKEL (reference sequence). The CDR3 region has the DNA TGTGCCAGCAGCCAAGGGTTGGGGGCTCGTGGTCATGAGCAGTTCTTC. This encodes CASSQGLGARGHEQFF.

This clonotype was counted many times. V gene TRBV4-3 combines with J gene TRBJ2-1; the D gene is possibly TRBD2 (5 bases). This CDR3 comprises 15 residues. Germline V CDR1 and CDR2: LGHNA, YSLEER. Trimming cost V 0 bases and J 5 bases, with 11 bases left between them. The CDR3 DNA reads TGCGCCAGCAGCCAAGATCTGGCGGGTAACAATGAGCAGTTCTTC. This sequence encodes CASSQDLAGNNEQFF.

This clonotype occurred a few times. V is TRBV7-9 and J is TRBJ2-1; D not certain. V shed 6 bases and J shed 3 bases, with 12 bases lying between them. This CDR3 region has 14 residues. CDR1 and CDR2 from the germline V gene are SEHNR and FQNEAQ (reference sequence). In nucleotides, the CDR3 is TGTGCCAGCAGATCCTCGGTCGGCTACAATGAGCAGTTCTTC. Its translation is CASRSSVGYNEQFF.

This clonotype came up many times. V gene TRBV4-1 combines with J gene TRBJ2-7, with D perhaps TRBD2 (5 bases). Trimming removed 4 bases from V and 2 bases from J, with 12 bases in between. Germline values: CDR1 MGHRA, CDR2 YSYEKL. The CDR3 runs to 14 residues. CDR3 loop: CASSLWESAYEQYF. The CDR3, as DNA: TGCGCCAGCAGCCTCTGGGAGAGTGCCTACGAGCAGTACTTC.

The chain combines TRBV29-1 with TRBJ2-7, with a tentative D call TRBD2 (7 bases). Trimming took 7 bases from V and 7 from J, leaving 14 bases between them. The germline V gene has CDR1 SQVTM and CDR2 ANQGSEA. The CDR3 totals 11 residues. The CDR3 loop is CSARGAGEQYF. The CDR3 DNA is TGCAGCGCCCGGGGGGCTGGGGAGCAGTACTTC.

The rearrangement uses TRBV7-2 and TRBJ2-7; the D gene is possibly TRBD2 (5 bases). Trimming cost V 3 bases and J 0 bases, with 12 bases left between them. Germline CDR1 and CDR2: SGHTA and FQGNSA. The CDR3 runs 15 residues. CDR3 DNA sequence: TGTGCCAGCAGCTTGGCGGCTAGCTTCTCCTACGAGCAGTACTTC. Encoded protein: CASSLAASFSYEQYF.

The chain combines TRBV28 with TRBJ2-1; D not certain. The CDR3 consists of 13 residues. V was pared by 6 bases and J by 10 bases, with 16 bases between. Germline V lookup: CDR1 MDHEN, CDR2 SYDVKM. The CDR3 DNA reads TGTGCCAGCAGCCAGAATCACAAGGGAGAGCAGTTCTTC. Its translation: CASSQNHKGEQFF. The complete variable domain, with remaining parts taken from reference TRBV28 and TRBJ2-1, reads DVKVTQSSRYLVKRTGEKVFLECVQDMDHENMFWYRQDPGLGLRLIYFSYDVKMKEKGDIPEGYSVSREKKERFSLILESASTNQTSMYLCASSQNHKGEQFFGPGTRLTVL.

Many counts were recorded for this clonotype. The chain has TRBV29-1 and TRBJ2-7; 7 nucleotides line up with TRBD2. Germline CDR1 is SQVTM and CDR2 is ANQGSEA. V lost 3 bases, J lost 2 bases, and 7 bases stayed unmatched. The CDR3 runs 14 residues. CDR3 protein: CSVESRGETYEQYF. The CDR3 DNA reads TGCAGCGTTGAGTCACGGGGGGAAACCTACGAGCAGTACTTC.

This clonotype was detected ten times or more. The CDR3 DNA follows: TGTGCCAGCAGCCCCCGTAGAGACGGGGAGCTGTTTTTT. Its protein product is CASSPRRDGELFF. The chain combines TRBV7-2 with TRBJ2-2; D unclear. This CDR3 spans 13 amino acids. Looked up from germline, CDR1 is SGHTA and CDR2 is FQGNSA. V gave up 5 bases and J gave up 7 bases, with 11 bases separating them. The complete variable domain, with remaining parts taken from reference TRBV7-2 and TRBJ2-2, reads GAGVSQSPSNKVTEKGKDVELRCDPISGHTALYWYRQSLGQGLEFLIYFQGNSAPDKSGLPSDRFSAERTGGSVSTLTIQRTQQEDSAVYLCASSPRRDGELFFGEGSRLTVL.

The table lists this clonotype with a few counts. The V gene is TRBV7-8, the J gene TRBJ1-2; D unclear. The CDR3 runs 12 residues. Germline CDR1 is SGHVS and CDR2 is FQNEAQ. Trimming stripped 0 bases from V and 7 bases from J, with 6 bases between. The CDR3 spells CASSLAKGGYTF. CDR3 nucleotides: TGTGCCAGCAGCTTAGCGAAGGGTGGCTACACCTTC.

This clonotype was found many times. The chain has TRBV7-9 and TRBJ2-7; 10 positions agree with TRBD1. The length of the CDR3 is 13 residues. V dropped 5 bases and J dropped 7; count of bases not matched to a gene: 5. Germline-derived CDR1 and CDR2 are SEHNR and FQNEAQ (reference sequence). CDR3 region: CASSRGQGEEQYF. The CDR3 coding sequence is TGTGCCAGCAGCCGTGGACAGGGGGAGGAGCAGTACTTC. Complete variable domain (other parts from reference TRBV7-9 and TRBJ2-7): DTGVSQNPRHKITKRGQNVTFRCDPISEHNRLYWYRQTLGQGPEFLTYFQNEAQLEKSRLLSDRFSAERPKGSFSTLEIQRTEQGDSAMYLCASSRGQGEEQYFGPGTRLTVT.

This clonotype appeared many times. The genes are TRBV6-2 or TRBV6-3 and TRBJ2-2; D is possibly TRBD1 (5 bases). The germline CDR1 and CDR2 sequences are MNHEY and SVGEGT. V gave up 2 bases and J gave up 3 bases, with 10 bases separating them. The CDR3 is 15 residues long. The CDR3 reads CASSYADRHTGELFF. CDR3 sequence (DNA): TGTGCCAGCAGTTACGCAGACAGACACACCGGGGAGCTGTTTTTT.

This clonotype was detected ten times or more. J is TRBJ2-2 and V is TRBV12-3 or TRBV12-4; D gene unclear. This CDR3 comprises 14 residues. Trimming shortened V by 6 bases and J by 7 bases, and 15 bases separated the two germline ends. The CDR3 DNA reads as TGTGCCAGCAGCCTTGAGGATAGATTCGGGGAGCTGTTTTTT. Residues: CASSLEDRFGELFF.

Only a few counts were recorded for this clonotype. This rearrangement joins TRBV3-1 to TRBJ2-2; D remains unclear. This CDR3 is built from 16 residues. Germline values: CDR1 LGHDT, CDR2 YNNKEL (reference sequence). V was trimmed by 2 bases and J by 2 bases, leaving 12 bases between them. CDR3 sequence: CASSQFSQPNTGELFF. The DNA for the CDR3 is TGTGCCAGCAGCCAATTCTCACAGCCAAACACCGGGGAGCTGTTTTTT.

This clonotype was observed a handful of times. The chain employs TRBV27 and TRBJ2-1, with TRBD2 identical over 15 bases. The CDR3 totals 18 residues. J gave up 5 bases and V 2 bases, and 7 bases lay outside the gene matches. Germline values: CDR1 MNHEY, CDR2 SMNVEV (reference sequence). The CDR3 region has the DNA TGTGCCAGCAGTTTACTCCCGGGACTAGCGGGAGGACACAATGAGCAGTTCTTC. Translating it yields CASSLLPGLAGGHNEQFF.

A few counts support this clonotype. The CDR3 DNA is TGCAGCGCGCTTCACAGGGGGCTTTCACCCCTCCACTTT. Amino acid sequence: CSALHRGLSPLHF. The V call is TRBV20-1, the J call TRBJ1-6; 9 bases agree with TRBD1. Per germline, CDR1 DFQATT and CDR2 SNEGSKA (reference sequence). This CDR3 comprises 13 residues.